This T cell receptor (beta chain) was recorded in a study of CD8+ T cells in alopecia areata. The study's findings and limits: Higher clonality was seen in lesional scalp than in normal scalp, especially in alopecia totalis/universalis. Sequencing of scalp samples also captures resident alphabeta T cells of normal skin. Patients shared TCRs less clearly than mice did, possibly owing to HLA.

RNA was extracted and reverse transcribed into cDNA as the sequencing template. The data were produced by immunoSEQ multiplex PCR, yet TCRdb's version contains in-frame clones alone and is incomplete. The data hold around 82,000 clones, with around 54% observed a single time. A note on this clone: As yet, its antigen is unknown.

Germline V gene sequence: CDR1 SGHTA, CDR2 FQGTGA. Trimming cost V 4 bases and J 5 bases, with 8 bases left between them. The CDR3 sequence is 13 residues long. The sorting of PBMCs gave CD4+ and CD8+ T cells. The sequenced sample consisted of NKG2D-high CD8+ T cells sorted from blood. The TCR originated in a human donor with alopecia areata. The genes are TRBV7-3 and TRBJ2-2, with D possibly matching TRBD1 (6 bases). CDR3 in amino acids: CASSSQGTGELFF. CDR3 nucleotide sequence: TGTGCCAGCAGCTCCCAGGGGACCGGGGAGCTGTTTTTT.